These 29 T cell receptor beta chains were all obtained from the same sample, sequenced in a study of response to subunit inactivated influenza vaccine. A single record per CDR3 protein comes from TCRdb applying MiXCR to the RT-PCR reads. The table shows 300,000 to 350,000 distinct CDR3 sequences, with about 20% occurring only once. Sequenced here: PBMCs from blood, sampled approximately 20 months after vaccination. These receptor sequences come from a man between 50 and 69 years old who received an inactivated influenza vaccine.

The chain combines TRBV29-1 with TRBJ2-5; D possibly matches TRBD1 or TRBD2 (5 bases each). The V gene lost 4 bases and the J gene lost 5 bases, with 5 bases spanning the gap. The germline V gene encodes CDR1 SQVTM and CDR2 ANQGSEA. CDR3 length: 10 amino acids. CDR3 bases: TGCAGCGTTGGGGGGGAGACCCAGTACTTC. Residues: CSVGGETQYF.

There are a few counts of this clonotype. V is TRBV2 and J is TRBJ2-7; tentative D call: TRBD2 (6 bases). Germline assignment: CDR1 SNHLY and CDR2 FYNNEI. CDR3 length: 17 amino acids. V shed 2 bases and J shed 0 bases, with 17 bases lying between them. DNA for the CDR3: TGTGCCAGCAGTGAAAGGGATCGCAAGGAGGGCTCCTACGAGCAGTACTTC. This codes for CASSERDRKEGSYEQYF.

The CDR3 spells CASRARDSYNEQFF. The CDR3, as DNA: TGTGCCAGCAGGGCACGGGACAGCTACAATGAGCAGTTCTTC. The gene calls are TRBV3-1 and TRBJ2-1; 7 bases agree with TRBD1. From germline, CDR1 is LGHDT and CDR2 YNNKEL (reference sequence). The CDR3 totals 14 residues. J was trimmed by 3 bases and V by 6 bases; bases with no gene match: 5.

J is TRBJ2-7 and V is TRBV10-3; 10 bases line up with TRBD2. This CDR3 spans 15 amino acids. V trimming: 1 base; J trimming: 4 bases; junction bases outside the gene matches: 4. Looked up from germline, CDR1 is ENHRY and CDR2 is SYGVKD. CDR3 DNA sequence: TGTGCCATCAGTGAGTTTGCTAGCGGGAGTTACGAGCAGTACTTC. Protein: CAISEFASGSYEQYF.

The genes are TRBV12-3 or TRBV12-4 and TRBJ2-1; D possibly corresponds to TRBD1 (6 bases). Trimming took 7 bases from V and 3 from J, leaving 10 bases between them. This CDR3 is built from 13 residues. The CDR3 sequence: CASTPGHYNEQFF. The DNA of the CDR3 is TGTGCCAGCACCCCGGGACACTACAATGAGCAGTTCTTC.

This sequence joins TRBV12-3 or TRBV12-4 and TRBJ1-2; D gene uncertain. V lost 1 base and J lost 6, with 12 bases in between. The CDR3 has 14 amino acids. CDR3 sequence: CASSLGSLKNGYTF. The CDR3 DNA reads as TGTGCCAGCAGTTTAGGGTCCCTGAAGAATGGCTACACCTTC.

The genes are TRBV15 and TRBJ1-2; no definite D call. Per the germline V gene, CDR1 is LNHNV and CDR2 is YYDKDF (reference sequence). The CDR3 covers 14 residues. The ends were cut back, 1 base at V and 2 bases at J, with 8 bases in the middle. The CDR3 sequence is CATSRVQQNYGYTF. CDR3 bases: TGTGCCACCAGCAGAGTACAGCAGAACTATGGCTACACCTTC.

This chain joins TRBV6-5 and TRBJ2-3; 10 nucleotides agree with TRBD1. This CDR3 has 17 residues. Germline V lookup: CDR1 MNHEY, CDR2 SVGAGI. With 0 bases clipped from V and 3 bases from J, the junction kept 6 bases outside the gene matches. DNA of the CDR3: TGTGCCAGCAGTTACTCGGGGACAGGGGAAGCGACAGATACGCAGTATTTT. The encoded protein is CASSYSGTGEATDTQYF.

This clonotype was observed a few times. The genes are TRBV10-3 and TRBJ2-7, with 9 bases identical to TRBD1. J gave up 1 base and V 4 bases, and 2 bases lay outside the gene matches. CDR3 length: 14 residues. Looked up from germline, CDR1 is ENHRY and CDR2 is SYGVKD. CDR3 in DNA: TGTGCCATCAGTGTAGACAGGGGGTCCTACGAGCAGTACTTC. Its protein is CAISVDRGSYEQYF.

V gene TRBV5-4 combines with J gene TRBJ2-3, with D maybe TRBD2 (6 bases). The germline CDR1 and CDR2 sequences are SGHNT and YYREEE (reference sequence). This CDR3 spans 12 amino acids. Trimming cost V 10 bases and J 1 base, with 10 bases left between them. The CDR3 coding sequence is TGTGCCTCTGGCGGGGGCACAGATACGCAGTATTTT. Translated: CASGGGTDTQYF.

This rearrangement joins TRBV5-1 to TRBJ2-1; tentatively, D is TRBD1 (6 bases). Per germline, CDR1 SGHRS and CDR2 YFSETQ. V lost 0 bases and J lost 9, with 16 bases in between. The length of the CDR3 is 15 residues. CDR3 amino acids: CASSLEVRGTSEQFF. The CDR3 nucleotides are TGCGCCAGCAGCTTGGAAGTTAGGGGGACGAGTGAGCAGTTCTTC. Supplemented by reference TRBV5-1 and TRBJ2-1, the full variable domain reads KAGVTQTPRYLIKTRGQQVTLSCSPISGHRSVSWYQQTPGQGLQFLFEYFSETQRNKGNFPGRFSGRQFSNSRSEMNVSTLELGDSALYLCASSLEVRGTSEQFFGPGTRLTVL.

Written as DNA, the CDR3 is TGCAGCGTTCGGGGAGGGCAAGAGACCCAGTACTTC. Amino acids: CSVRGGQETQYF. The chain couples TRBV29-1 to TRBJ2-5, with TRBD2 identical over 7 bases. Looked up from germline, CDR1 is SQVTM and CDR2 is ANQGSEA. The CDR3 loop spans 12 amino acids. V trimming: 5 bases; J trimming: 2 bases; junction bases outside the gene matches: 2.

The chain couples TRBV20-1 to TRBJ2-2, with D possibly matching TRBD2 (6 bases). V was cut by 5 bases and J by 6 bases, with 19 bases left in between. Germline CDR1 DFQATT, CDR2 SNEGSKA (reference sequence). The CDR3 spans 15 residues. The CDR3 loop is CSAGGYGSRPGELFF. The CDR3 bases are TGCAGTGCTGGGGGGTACGGGAGCCGTCCCGGGGAGCTGTTTTTT.

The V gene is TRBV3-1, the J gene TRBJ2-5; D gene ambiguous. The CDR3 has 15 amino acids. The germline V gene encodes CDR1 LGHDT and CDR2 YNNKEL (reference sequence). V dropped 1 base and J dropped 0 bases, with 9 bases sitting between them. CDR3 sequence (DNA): TGTGCCAGCAGCCAAGGTGGAGTGTACCAAGAGACCCAGTACTTC. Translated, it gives CASSQGGVYQETQYF.

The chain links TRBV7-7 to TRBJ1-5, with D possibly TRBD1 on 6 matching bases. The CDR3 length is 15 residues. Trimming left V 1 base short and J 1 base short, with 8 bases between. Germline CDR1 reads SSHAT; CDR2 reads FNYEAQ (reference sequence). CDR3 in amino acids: CASSLEGHSNQPQHF. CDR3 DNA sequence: TGTGCCAGCAGCTTAGAGGGACACAGCAATCAGCCCCAGCATTTT. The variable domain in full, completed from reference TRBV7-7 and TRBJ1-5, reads GAGVSQSPRYKVTKRGQDVTLRCDPISSHATLYWYQQALGQGPEFLTYFNYEAQPDKSGLPSDRFSAERPEGSISTLTIQRTEQRDSAMYRCASSLEGHSNQPQHFGDGTRLSIL.

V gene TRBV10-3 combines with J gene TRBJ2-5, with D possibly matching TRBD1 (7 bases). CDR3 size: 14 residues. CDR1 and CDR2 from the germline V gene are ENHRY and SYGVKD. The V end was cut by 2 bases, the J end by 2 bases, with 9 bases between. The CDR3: CAISEQGGQETQYF. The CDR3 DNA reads TGTGCCATCAGTGAGCAGGGGGGACAAGAGACCCAGTACTTC.

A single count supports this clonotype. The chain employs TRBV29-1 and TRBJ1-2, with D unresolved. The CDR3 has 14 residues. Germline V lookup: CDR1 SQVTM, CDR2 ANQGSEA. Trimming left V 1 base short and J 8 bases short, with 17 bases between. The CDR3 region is CSVEAKDRNKGYTF. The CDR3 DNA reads TGCAGCGTTGAAGCCAAGGACCGGAACAAGGGCTACACCTTC.

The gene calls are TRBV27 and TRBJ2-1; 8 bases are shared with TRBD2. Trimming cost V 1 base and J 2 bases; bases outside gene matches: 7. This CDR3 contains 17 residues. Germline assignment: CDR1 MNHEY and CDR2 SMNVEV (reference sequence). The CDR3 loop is CASSLWRGRKTYNEQFF. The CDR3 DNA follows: TGTGCCAGCAGTTTATGGCGCGGGAGGAAGACCTACAATGAGCAGTTCTTC.

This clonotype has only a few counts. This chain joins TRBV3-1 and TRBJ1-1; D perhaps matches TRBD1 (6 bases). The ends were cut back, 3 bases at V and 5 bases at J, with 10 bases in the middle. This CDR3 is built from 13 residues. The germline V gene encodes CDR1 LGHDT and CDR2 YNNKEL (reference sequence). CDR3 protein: CASSQGAGTEAFF. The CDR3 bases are TGTGCCAGCAGCCAGGGGGCCGGGACTGAAGCTTTCTTT.

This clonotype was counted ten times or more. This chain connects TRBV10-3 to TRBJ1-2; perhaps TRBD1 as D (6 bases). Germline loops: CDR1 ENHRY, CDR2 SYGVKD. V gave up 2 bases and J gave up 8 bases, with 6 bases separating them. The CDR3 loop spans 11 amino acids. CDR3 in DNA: TGTGCCATCAGTGAGGGGGGCGGCTACACCTTC. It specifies CAISEGGGYTF.

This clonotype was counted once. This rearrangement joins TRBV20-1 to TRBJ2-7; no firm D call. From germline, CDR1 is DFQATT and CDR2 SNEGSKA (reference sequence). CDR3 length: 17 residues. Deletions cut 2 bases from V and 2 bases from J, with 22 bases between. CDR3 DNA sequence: TGCAGTGCTAGACGAGTCGGGCTTCAAATCTTCACCTACGAGCAGTACTTC. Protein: CSARRVGLQIFTYEQYF.

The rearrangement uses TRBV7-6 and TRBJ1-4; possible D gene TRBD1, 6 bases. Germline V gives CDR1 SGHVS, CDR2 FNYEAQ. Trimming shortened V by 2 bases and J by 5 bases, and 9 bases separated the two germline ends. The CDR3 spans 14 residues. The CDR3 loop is CASSLNGQNEKLFF. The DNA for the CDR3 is TGTGCCAGCAGCTTAAACGGACAGAATGAAAAACTGTTTTTT.

CDR3 protein: CASSPDPEAFF. The CDR3 DNA reads TGTGCCAGCAGCCCGGACCCCGAAGCTTTCTTT. This sequence joins TRBV7-9 and TRBJ1-1; no firm D call. The CDR3 length is 11 residues. Trimming removed 5 bases at V and 8 bases at J, with 9 bases between. Germline CDR1 SEHNR, CDR2 FQNEAQ (reference sequence).

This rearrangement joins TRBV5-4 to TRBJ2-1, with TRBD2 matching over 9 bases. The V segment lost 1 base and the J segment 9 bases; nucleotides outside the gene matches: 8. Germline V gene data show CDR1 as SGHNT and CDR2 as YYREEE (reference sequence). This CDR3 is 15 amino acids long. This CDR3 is CASSLRGGRAAEQFF. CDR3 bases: TGTGCCAGCAGCTTGAGAGGCGGGAGGGCCGCTGAGCAGTTCTTC. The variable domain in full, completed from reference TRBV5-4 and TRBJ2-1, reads ETGVTQSPTHLIKTRGQQVTLRCSSQSGHNTVSWYQQALGQGPQFIFQYYREEENGRGNFPPRFSGLQFPNYSSELNVNALELDDSALYLCASSLRGGRAAEQFFGPGTRLTVL.

In DNA, the CDR3 is TGCAGTGCTAGAGGGACCTACTTAGCCAATGAGCAGTTCTTC. Residues: CSARGTYLANEQFF. The chain recombines TRBV20-1 with TRBJ2-1; D gene uncertain. Germline CDR1 and CDR2: DFQATT and SNEGSKA (reference sequence). The CDR3 is made up of 14 amino acids. Trimming took off 1 base at V and 6 bases at J, with 13 bases between the two ends.

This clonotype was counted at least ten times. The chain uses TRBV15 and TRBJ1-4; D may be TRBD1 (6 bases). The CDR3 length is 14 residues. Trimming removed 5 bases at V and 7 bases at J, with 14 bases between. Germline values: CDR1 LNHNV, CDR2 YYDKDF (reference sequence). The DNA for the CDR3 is TGTGCCACCAGCTTGGGGGGGCGATTTGAAAAACTGTTTTTT. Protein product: CATSLGGRFEKLFF.

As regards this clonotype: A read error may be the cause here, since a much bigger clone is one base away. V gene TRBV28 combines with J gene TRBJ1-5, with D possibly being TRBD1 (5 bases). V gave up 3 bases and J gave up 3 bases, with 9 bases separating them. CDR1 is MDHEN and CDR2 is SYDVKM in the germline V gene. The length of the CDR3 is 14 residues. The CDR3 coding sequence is TGTGCCAGCAGTTTTGGGGGTACCAATCAGCCCCAGCATTTT. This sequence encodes CASSFGGTNQPQHF.

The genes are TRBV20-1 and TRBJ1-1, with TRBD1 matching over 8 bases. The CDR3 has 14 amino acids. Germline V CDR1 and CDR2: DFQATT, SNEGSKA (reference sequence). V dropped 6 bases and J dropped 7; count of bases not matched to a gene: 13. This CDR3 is CSAGPDRGGGEAFF. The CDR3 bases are TGCAGTGCCGGTCCTGACAGGGGCGGGGGTGAAGCTTTCTTT.

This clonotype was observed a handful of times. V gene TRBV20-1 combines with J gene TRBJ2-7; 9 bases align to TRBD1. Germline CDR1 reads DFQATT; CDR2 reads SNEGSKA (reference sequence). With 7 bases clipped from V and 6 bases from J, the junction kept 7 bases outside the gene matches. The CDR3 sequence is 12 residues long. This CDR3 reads CSGQDRGGEQYF. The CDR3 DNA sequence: TGCAGTGGTCAGGACAGGGGAGGCGAGCAGTACTTC.